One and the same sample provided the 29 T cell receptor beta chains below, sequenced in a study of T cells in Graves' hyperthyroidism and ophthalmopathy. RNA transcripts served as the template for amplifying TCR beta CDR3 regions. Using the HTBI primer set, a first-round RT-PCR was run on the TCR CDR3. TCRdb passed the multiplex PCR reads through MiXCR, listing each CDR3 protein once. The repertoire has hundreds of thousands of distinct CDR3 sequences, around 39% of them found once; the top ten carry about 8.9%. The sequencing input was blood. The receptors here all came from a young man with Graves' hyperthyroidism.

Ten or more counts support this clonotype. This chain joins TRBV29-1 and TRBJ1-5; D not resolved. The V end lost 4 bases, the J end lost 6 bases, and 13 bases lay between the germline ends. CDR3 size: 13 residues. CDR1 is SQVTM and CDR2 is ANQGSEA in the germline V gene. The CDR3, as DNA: TGCAGCGTTGGAATTAGAGGGTCTCAGCCCCAGCATTTT. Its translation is CSVGIRGSQPQHF.

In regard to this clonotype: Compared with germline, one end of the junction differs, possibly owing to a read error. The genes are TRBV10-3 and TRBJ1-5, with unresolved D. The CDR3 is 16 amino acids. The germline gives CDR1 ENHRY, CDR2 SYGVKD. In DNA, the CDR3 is TGTGCCAGCAGTTTATTTGACATGGGGAGCAATCAGCCCCAGCATTTT. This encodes CASSLFDMGSNQPQHF.

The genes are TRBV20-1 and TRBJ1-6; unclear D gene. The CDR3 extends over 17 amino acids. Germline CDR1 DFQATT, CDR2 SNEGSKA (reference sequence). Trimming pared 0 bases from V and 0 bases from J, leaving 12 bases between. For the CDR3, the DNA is TGCAGTGCTAGAGATGCGGGAAGCAGCTCCTATAATTCACCCCTCCACTTT. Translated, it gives CSARDAGSSSYNSPLHF.

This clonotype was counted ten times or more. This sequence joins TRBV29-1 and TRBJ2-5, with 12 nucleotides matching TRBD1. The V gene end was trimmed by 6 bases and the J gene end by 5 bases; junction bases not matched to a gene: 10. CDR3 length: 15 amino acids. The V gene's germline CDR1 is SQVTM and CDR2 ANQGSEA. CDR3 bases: TGCAGCGTGACATTCGGGACAGGGGGCGAGGAGACCCAGTACTTC. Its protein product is CSVTFGTGGEETQYF.

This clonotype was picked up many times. CDR3 DNA: TGCAGCGTTGAAGGGGTCACTGAAGCTTTCTTT. This translates into CSVEGVTEAFF. The chain is built from TRBV29-1 and TRBJ1-1; no reliable D call. The CDR3 consists of 11 residues. The germline V gene has CDR1 SQVTM and CDR2 ANQGSEA. The V end was cut by 1 base, the J end by 4 bases, with 4 bases between. The full variable domain, in which reference TRBV29-1 and TRBJ1-1 provide the parts outside the CDR3, is SAVISQKPSRDICQRGTSLTIQCQVDSQVTMMFWYRQQPGQSLTLIATANQGSEATYESGFVIDKFPISRPNLTFSTLTVSNMSPEDSSIYLCSVEGVTEAFFGQGTRLTVV.

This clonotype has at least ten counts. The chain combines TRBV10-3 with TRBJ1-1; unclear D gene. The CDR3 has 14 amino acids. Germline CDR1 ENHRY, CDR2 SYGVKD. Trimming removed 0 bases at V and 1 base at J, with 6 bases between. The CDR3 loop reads CAISESGRNTEAFF. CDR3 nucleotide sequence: TGTGCCATCAGTGAGTCGGGGAGGAACACTGAAGCTTTCTTT.

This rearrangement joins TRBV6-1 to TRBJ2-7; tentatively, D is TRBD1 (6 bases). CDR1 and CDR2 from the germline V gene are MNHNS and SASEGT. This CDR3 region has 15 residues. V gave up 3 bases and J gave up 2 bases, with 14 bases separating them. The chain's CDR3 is CASSDKPGTPYEQYF. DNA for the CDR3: TGTGCCAGCAGTGACAAACCCGGGACACCCTACGAGCAGTACTTC.

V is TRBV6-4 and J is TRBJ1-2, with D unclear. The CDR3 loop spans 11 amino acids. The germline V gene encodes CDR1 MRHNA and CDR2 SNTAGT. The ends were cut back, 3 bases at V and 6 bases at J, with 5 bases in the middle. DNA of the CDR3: TGTGCCAGCAGTGAGGGGAATGGCTACACCTTC. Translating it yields CASSEGNGYTF.

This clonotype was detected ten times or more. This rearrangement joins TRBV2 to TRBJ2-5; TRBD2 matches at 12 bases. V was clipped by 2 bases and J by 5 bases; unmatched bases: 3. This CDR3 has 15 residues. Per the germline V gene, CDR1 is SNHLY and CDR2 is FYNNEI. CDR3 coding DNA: TGTGCCAGCAGTGAATTCCTAGCGGGAGGGGAGACCCAGTACTTC. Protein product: CASSEFLAGGETQYF.

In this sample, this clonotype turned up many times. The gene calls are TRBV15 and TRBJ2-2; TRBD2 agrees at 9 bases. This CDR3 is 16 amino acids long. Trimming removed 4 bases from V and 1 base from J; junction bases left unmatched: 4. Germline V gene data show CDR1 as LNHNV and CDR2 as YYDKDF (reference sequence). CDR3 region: CATSTSGGLNTGELFF. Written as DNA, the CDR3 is TGTGCCACCAGCACAAGCGGGGGGTTGAACACCGGGGAGCTGTTTTTT.

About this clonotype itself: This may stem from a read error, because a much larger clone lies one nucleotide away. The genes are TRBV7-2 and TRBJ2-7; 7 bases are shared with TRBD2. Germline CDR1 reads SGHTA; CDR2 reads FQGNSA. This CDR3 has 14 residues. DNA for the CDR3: TGTGCCAGCAGCTTAAGCGGGGAATACTACGGGCAGTACTTC. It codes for CASSLSGEYYGQYF.

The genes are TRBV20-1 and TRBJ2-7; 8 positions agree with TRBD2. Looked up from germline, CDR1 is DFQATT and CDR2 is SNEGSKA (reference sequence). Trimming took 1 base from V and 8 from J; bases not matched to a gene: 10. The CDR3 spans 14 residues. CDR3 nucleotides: TGCAGTGCTAGAGCTTCGGGGGGGCAGGGCCAGCAGTACTTC. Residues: CSARASGGQGQQYF.

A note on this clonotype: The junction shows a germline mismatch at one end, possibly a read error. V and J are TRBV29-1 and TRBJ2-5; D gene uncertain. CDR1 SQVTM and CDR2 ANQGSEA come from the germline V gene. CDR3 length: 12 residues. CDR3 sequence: CSVERLQVTQYF. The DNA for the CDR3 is TGCAGCGTTGAAAGGCTACAAGTGACCCAGTACTTC.

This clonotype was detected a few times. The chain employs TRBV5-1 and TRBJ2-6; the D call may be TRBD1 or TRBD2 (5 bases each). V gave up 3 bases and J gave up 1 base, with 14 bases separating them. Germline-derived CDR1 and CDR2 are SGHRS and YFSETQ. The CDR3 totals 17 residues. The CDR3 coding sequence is TGCGCCAGCAGCTCCAGGAAGGGGACGTCTGGGGCCAACGTCCTGACTTTC. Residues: CASSSRKGTSGANVLTF.

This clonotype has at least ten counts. CDR3 loop: CASSLEAGTNEKLFF. CDR3 in DNA: TGTGCCAGCAGCTTAGAGGCAGGGACGAATGAAAAACTGTTTTTT. The chain uses TRBV7-9 and TRBJ1-4, with D possibly TRBD1 on 5 matching bases. CDR3 size: 15 residues. Germline values: CDR1 SEHNR, CDR2 FQNEAQ (reference sequence). V lost 1 base and J 5 bases, leaving 11 bases between the germline ends.

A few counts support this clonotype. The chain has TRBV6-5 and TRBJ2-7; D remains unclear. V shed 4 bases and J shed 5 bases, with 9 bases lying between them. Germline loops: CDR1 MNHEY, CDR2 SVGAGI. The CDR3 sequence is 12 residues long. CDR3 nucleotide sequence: TGTGCCAGCAGTTCCCTGTGGGACGAGCAGTACTTC. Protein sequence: CASSSLWDEQYF.

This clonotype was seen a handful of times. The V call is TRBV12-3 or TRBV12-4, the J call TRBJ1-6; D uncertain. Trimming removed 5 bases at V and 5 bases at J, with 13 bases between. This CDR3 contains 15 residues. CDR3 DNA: TGTGCCAGCAGTGCCGACGGTGAAAATAATTCACCCCTCCACTTT. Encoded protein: CASSADGENNSPLHF.

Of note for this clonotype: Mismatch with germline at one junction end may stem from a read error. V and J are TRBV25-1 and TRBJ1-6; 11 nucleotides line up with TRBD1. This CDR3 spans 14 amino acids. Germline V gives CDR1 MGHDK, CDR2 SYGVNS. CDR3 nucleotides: TGCGCCAGCACCCTTGGGACAGGGGGTTCACCCCTCCACTTT. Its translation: CASTLGTGGSPLHF.

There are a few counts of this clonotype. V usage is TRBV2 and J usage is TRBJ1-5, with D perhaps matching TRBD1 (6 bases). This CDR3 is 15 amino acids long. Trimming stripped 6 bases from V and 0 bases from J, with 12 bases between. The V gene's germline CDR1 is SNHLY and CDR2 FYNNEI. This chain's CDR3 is CASSAWTDSNQPQHF. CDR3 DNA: TGTGCCAGCAGCGCCTGGACAGATAGCAATCAGCCCCAGCATTTT.

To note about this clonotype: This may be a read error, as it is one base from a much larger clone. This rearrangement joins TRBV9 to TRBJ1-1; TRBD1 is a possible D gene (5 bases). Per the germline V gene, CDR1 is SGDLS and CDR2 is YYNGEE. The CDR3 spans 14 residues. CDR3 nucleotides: TGTGCCAGCAGCGTCGGGGGTACGGCCACTGAAGCTTCCTTT. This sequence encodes CASSVGGTATEASF.

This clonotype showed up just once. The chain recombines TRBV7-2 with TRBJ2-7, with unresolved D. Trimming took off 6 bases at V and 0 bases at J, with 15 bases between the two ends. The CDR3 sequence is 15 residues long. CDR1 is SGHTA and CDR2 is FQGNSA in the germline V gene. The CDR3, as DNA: TGTGCCAGCAGTGAAGTACTGGAGAGCTCCTACGAGCAGTACTTC. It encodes CASSEVLESSYEQYF. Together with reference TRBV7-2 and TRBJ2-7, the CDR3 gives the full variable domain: GAGVSQSPSNKVTEKGKDVELRCDPISGHTALYWYRQSLGQGLEFLIYFQGNSAPDKSGLPSDRFSAERTGGSVSTLTIQRTQQEDSAVYLCASSEVLESSYEQYFGPGTRLTVT.

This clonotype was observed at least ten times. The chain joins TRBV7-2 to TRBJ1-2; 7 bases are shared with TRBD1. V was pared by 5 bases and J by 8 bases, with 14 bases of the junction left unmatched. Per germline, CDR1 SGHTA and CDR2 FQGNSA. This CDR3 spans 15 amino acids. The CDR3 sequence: CASSTRTGPSSGYTF. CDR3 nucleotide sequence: TGTGCCAGCAGCACGAGGACAGGACCCTCCAGCGGCTACACCTTC.

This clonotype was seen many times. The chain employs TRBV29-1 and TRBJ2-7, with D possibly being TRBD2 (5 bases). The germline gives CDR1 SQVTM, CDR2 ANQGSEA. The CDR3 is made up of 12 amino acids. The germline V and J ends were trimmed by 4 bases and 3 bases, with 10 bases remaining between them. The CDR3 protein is CSVGDYLYEQYF. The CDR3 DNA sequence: TGCAGCGTTGGAGACTACCTCTACGAGCAGTACTTC.

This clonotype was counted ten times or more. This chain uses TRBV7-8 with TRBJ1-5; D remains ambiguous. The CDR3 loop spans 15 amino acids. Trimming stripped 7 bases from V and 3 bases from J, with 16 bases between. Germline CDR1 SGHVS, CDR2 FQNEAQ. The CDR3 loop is CASTRESNNNQPQHF. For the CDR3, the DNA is TGTGCCAGCACCCGAGAGAGCAACAACAATCAGCCCCAGCATTTT.

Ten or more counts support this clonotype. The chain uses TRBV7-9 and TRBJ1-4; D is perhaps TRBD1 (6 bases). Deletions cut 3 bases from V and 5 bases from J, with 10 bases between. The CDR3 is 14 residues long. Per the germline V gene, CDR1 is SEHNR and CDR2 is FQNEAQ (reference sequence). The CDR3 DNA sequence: TGTGCCAGCAGCTTCACAGGGCCCAATGAAAAACTGTTTTTT. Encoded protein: CASSFTGPNEKLFF.

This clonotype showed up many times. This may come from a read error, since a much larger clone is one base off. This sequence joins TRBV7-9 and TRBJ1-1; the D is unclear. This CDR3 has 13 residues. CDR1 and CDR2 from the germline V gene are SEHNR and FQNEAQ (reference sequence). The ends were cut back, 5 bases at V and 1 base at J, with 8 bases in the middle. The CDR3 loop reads CASSPVQNTEAFF. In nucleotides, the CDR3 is TGTGCCAGCAGCCCGGTACAGAACACTGAAGCTTTCTTT.

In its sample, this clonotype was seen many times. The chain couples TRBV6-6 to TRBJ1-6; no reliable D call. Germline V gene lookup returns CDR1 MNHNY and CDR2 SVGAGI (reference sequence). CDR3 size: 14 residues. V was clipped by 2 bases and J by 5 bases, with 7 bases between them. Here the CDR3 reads CASSYEGDNSPLHF. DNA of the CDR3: TGTGCCAGCAGTTACGAGGGAGATAATTCACCCCTCCACTTT.

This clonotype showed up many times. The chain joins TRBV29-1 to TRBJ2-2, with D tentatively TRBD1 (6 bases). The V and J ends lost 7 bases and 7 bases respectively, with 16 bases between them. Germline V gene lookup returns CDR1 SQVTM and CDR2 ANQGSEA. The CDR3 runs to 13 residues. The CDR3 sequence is CSATQGYGGELFF. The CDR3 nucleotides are TGCAGCGCCACACAGGGTTATGGCGGGGAGCTGTTTTTT.

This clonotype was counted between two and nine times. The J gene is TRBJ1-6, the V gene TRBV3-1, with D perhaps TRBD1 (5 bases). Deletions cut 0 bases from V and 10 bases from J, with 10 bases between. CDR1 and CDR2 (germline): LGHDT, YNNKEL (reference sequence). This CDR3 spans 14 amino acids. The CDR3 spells CASSQESGLSPLHF. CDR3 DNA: TGTGCCAGCAGCCAAGAGTCGGGGCTATCACCCCTCCACTTT. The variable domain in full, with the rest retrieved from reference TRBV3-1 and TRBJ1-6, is DTAVSQTPKYLVTQMGNDKSIKCEQNLGHDTMYWYKQDSKKFLKIMFSYNNKELIINETVPNRFSPKSPDKAHLNLHINSLELGDSAVYFCASSQESGLSPLHFGNGTRLTVT.